The rows below give T cell receptor beta chains drawn from one sample of a study of CD8+ T cells in alopecia areata. Method: immunoSEQ multiplex PCR; TCRdb's copy keeps in-frame clones and lacks some. The sample carries about 100,000 clones, roughly 55% recorded once. Sequencing was done on a sample of NKG2D-low CD8+ T cells sorted from blood. The receptors here all came from a human donor with alopecia areata. The CDR3 runs from the conserved cysteine through the conserved F or W. The order of the fields is clone size, D gene, V gene, J gene, CDR3 protein, CDR3 DNA. D genes are given only for firm matches. Size tells how often a clone was seen (once, few, many) or the class of an expanded clone, and some rows leave it out.

>-|TRBD1|TRBV5-1|TRBJ2-7
CASSVGTGTYEQYF
TGCGCCAGCAGCGTCGGGACAGGGACATACGAGCAGTACTTC
>-|-|TRBV20-1|TRBJ1-1
CSAWEAFF
TGCAGTGCTTGGGAAGCTTTCTTT
>-|-|TRBV9|TRBJ1-5
CASSEGVGGNQPQHF
TGTGCCAGCAGCGAGGGTGTGGGGGGGAATCAGCCCCAGCATTTT
>-|-|TRBV28|TRBJ2-2
CASTLGDHGELFF
TGTGCCAGCACCCTGGGAGATCACGGGGAGCTGTTTTTT
>once|-|TRBV5-6|TRBJ2-5
CASSPPLRGPETQYF
TGTGCCAGCAGCCCCCCGCTCCGGGGGCCGGAGACCCAGTACTTC
>-|-|TRBV5-1|TRBJ2-1
CASSISGTASYNEQFF
TGCGCCAGCAGCATCTCCGGGACTGCTTCTTACAATGAGCAGTTCTTC
>few|-|TRBV11-3|TRBJ2-1
CASSPGGDRHNEQFF
TGTGCCAGCAGCCCTGGCGGGGACAGACACAATGAGCAGTTCTTC
>-|TRBD1|TRBV4-1|TRBJ2-1
CASSQGDRGQRLNYNEQFF
TGCGCCAGCAGCCAAGGGGATAGGGGGCAGCGTCTAAACTACAATGAGCAGTTCTTC
>-|TRBD2|TRBV29-1|TRBJ2-5
CSAVIEREGGETQYF
TGCAGCGCGGTGATCGAGCGGGAGGGCGGGGAGACCCAGTACTTC
>once|-|TRBV27|TRBJ2-3
CASVGGSGDLGDTQYF
TGTGCCAGCGTGGGAGGTAGCGGAGACTTAGGGGATACGCAGTATTTT
>few|-|TRBV4-1|TRBJ2-7
CASSQAPGYEQYF
TGCGCCAGCAGCCAAGCCCCCGGGTACGAGCAGTACTTC
>few|TRBD2|TRBV5-1|TRBJ2-7
CASSLTSSGRYEQYF
TGCGCCAGCAGCTTGACTTCTAGCGGGAGGTACGAGCAGTACTTC
>-|-|TRBV7-6|TRBJ1-1
CASSLGPVGPEAFF
TGTGCCAGCAGCCTAGGACCAGTCGGTCCTGAAGCTTTCTTT
>few|-|TRBV2|TRBJ1-4
CASSYTEKLFF
TGTGCCAGCTCTTACACTGAAAAACTGTTTTTT
>-|TRBD2|TRBV7-3|TRBJ2-3
CASSLSGRTDTQYF
TGTGCCAGCAGTCTTAGCGGGAGGACAGATACGCAGTATTTT
>-|-|TRBV7-3|TRBJ2-3
CASSQWAPGNSGSTDTQYF
TGTGCCAGCAGCCAATGGGCCCCCGGGAATAGCGGTAGCACAGATACGCAGTATTTT
>few|-|TRBV14|TRBJ1-1
CASSQLRTNTEAFF
TGTGCCAGCAGCCAACTTCGGACGAACACTGAAGCTTTCTTT
>once|TRBD2|TRBV27|TRBJ2-5
CASSAGGETQYF
TGTGCCAGCTCCGCGGGGGGAGAGACCCAGTACTTC
>-|-|TRBV5-1|TRBJ1-1
CASSLKDGRLKDTEAFF
TGCGCCAGCAGCTTGAAGGACGGACGACTTAAGGACACTGAAGCTTTCTTT
>-|-|TRBV19|TRBJ1-5
CASNPFNQPQHF
TGTGCCAGTAATCCATTCAATCAGCCCCAGCATTTT
>-|-|TRBV25-1|TRBJ2-7
CASTEGLGRSEQYF
TGTGCCAGCACCGAAGGTCTCGGGCGTAGCGAGCAGTACTTC
>-|-|TRBV13|TRBJ2-1
CASILWDLVSEQFF
TGTGCCAGCATCCTTTGGGACCTAGTAAGTGAGCAGTTCTTC